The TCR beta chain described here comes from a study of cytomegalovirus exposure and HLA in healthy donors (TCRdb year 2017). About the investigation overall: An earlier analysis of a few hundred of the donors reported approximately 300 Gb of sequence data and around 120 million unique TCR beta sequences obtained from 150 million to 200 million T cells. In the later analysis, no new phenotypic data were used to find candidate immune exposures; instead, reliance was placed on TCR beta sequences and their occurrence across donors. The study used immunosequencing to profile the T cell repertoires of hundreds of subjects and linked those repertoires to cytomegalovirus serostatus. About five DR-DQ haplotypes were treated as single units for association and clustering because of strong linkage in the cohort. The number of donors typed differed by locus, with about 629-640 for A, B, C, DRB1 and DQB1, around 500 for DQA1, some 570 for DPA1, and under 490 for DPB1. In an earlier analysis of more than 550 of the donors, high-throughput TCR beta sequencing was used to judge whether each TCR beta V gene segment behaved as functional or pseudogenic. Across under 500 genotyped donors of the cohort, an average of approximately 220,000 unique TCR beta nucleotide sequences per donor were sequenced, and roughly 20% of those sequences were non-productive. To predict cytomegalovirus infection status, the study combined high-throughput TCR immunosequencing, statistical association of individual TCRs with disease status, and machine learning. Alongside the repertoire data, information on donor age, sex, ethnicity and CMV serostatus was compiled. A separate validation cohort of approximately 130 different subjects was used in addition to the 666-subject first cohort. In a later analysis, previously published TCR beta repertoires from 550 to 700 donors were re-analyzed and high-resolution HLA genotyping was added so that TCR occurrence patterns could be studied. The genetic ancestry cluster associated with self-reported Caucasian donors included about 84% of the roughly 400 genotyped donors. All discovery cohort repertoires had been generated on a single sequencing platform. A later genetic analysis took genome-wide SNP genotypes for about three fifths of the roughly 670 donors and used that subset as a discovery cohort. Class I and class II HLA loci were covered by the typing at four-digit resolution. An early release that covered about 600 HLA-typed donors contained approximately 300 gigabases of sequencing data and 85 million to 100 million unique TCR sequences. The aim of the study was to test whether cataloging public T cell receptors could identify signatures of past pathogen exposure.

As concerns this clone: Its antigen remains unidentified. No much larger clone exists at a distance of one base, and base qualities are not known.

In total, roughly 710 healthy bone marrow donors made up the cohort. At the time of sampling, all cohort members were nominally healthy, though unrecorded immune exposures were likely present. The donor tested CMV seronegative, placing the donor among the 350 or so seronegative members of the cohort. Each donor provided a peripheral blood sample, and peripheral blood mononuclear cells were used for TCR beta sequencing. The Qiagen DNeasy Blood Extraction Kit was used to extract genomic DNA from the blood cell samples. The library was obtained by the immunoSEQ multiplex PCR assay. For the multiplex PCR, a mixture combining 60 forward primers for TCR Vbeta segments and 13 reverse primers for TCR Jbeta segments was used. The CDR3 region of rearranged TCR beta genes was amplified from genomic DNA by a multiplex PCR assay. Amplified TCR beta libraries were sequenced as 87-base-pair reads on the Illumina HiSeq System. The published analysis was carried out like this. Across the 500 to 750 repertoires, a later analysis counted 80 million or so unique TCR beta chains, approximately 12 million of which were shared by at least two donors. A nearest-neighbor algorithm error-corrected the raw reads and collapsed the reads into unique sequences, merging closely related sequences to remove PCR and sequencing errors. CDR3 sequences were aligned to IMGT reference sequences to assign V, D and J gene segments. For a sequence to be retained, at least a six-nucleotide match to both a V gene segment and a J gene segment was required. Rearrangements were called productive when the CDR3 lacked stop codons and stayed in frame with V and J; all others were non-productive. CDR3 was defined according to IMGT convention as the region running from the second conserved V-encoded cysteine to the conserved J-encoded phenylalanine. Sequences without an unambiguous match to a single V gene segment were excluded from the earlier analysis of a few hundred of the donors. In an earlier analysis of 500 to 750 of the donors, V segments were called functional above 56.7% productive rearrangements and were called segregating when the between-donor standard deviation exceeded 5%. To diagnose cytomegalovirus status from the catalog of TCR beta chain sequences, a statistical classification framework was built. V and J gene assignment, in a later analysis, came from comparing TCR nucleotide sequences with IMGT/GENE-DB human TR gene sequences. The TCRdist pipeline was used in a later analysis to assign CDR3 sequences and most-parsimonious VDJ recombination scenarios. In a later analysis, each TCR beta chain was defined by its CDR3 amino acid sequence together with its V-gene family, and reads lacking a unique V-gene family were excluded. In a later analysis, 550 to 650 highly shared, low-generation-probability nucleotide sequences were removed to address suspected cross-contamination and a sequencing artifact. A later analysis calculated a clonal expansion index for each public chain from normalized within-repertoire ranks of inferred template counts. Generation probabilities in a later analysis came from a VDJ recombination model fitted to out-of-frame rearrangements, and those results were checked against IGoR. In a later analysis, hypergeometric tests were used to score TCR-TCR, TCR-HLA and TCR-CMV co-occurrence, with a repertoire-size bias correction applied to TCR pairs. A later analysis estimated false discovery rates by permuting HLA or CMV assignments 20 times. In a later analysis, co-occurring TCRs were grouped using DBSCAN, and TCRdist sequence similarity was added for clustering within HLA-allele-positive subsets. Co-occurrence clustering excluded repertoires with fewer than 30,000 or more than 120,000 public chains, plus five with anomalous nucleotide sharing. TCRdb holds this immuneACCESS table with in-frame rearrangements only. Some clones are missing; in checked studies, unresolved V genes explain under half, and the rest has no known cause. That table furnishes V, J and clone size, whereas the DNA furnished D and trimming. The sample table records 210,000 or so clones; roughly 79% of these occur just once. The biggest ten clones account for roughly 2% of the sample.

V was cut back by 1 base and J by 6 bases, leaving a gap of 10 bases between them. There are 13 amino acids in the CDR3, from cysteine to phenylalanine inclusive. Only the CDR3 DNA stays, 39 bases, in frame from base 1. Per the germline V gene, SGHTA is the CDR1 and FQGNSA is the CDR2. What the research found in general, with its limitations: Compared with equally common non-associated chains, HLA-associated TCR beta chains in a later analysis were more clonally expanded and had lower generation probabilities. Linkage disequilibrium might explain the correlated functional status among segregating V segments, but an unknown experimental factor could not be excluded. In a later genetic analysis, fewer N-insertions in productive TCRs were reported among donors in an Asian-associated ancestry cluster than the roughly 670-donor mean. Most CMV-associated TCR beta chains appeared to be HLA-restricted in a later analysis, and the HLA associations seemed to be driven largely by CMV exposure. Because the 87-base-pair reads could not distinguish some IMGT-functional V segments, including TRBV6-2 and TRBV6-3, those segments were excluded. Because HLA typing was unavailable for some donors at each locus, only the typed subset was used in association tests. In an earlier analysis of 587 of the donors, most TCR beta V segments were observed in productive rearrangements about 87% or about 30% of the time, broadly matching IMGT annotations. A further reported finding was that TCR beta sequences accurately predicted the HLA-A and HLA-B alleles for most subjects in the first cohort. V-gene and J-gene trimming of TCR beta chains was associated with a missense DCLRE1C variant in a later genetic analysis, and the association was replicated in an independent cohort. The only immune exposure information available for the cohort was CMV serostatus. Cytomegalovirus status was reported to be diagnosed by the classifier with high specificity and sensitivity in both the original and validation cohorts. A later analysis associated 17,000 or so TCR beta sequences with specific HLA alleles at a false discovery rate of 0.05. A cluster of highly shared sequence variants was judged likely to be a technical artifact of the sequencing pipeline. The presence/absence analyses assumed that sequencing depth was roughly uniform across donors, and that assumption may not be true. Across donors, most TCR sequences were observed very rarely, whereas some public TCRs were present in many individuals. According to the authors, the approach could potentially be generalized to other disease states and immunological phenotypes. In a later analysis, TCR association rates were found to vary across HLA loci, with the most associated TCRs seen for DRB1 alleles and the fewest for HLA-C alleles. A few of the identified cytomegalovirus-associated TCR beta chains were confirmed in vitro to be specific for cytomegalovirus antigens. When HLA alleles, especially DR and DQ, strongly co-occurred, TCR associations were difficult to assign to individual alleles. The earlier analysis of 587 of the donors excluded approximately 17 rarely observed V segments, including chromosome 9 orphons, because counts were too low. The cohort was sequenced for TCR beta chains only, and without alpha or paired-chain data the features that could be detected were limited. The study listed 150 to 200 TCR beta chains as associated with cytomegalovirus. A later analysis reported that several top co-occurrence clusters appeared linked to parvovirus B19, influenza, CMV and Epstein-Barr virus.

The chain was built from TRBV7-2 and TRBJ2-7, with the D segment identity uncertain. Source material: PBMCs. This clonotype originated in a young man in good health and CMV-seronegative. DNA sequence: TGTGCCAGCAGCTTAGTAGAGAGAGGCGAGCAGTACTTC. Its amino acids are CASSLVERGEQYF.